This TCR beta chain originates from a study of regulatory T cells in long-lasting Graves disease. Study findings and constraints: It is possible that accuracy was reduced by the small size of the sample. Preferential use of TRBV28, TRBJ1-2 and TRBJ2-5 was seen in persistent disease.

TCR beta libraries were built with iRepertoire HTBI primers and Arm-PCR of CDR3 regions. TCRdb re-derived calls from the multiplex PCR reads in MiXCR, one entry per CDR3 protein. The top ten hold 25% to 30% of the sample, which has 360,000 or so distinct CDR3 sequences, about a sixth seen once. Time point defined: newly diagnosed GD, antithyroid drugs for less than 3 months. TCR sequences were obtained from RNA taken from PBMCs. The length of the CDR3 is 16 residues. The trim removed 6 bases at V and 10 bases at J, leaving 19 bases unmatched. Germline CDR1 and CDR2: SNHLY and FYNNEI. This clonotype was seen many times. Its cognate antigen is unknown. The sample was also linked to a second study, of T cells in Graves' hyperthyroidism and ophthalmopathy. That source notes: HTBI primers were the set used in a first-round RT-PCR of the TCR CDR3. The authors' 13 V-J model separated ophthalmopathy from stable hyperthyroidism.

The sample here was peripheral blood mononuclear cells (PBMCs), taken at new diagnosis, from a patient treated with antithyroid drugs. This TCR was sampled from a man between 35 and 55 years old with Graves disease. The V gene is TRBV2, the J gene TRBJ2-5; TRBD2 aligns across 8 bases. The CDR3 loop reads CASSDPAGGLSGGQYF. CDR3 sequence (DNA): TGTGCCAGCAGCGACCCCGCGGGGGGCCTCTCGGGGGGCCAGTACTTC. The full variable domain, its missing parts supplied by reference TRBV2 and TRBJ2-5, is EPEVTQTPSHQVTQMGQEVILRCVPISNHLYFYWYRQILGQKVEFLVSFYNNEISEKSEIFDDQFSVERPDGSNFTLKIRSTKLEDSAMYFCASSDPAGGLSGGQYFGPGTRLLVL.